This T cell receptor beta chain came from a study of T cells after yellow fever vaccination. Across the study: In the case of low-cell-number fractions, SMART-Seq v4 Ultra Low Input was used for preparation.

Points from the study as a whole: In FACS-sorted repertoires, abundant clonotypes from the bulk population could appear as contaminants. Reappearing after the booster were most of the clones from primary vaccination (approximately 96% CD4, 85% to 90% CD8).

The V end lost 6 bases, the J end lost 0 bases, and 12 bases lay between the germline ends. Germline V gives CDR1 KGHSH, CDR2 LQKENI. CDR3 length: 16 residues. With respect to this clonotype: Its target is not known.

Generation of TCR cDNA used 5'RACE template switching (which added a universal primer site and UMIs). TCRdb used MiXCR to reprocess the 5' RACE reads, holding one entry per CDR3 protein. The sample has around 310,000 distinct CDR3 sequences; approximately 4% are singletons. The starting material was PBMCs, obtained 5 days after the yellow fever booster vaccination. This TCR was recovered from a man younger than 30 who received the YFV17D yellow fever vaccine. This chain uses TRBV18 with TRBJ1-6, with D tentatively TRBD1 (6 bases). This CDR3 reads CASSRQESSYNSPLHF. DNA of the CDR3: TGTGCCAGCTCGAGACAGGAGAGCTCCTATAATTCACCCCTCCACTTT. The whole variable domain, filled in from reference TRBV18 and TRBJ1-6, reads NAGVMQNPRHLVRRRGQEARLRCSPMKGHSHVYWYRQLPEEGLKFMVYLQKENIIDESGMPKERFSAEFPKEGPSILRIQQVVRGDSAAYFCASSRQESSYNSPLHFGNGTRLTVT.